Described below is a single TCR beta chain sequence and its context. Its antigen has not been determined. There are no base qualities to consult, and no much larger clone falls within one base. In total, 630 or so healthy bone marrow donors made up the cohort. At the time of sampling, all cohort members were nominally healthy, though unrecorded immune exposures were likely present. The donor tested CMV seropositive, placing the donor among the 250 to 300 seropositive members of the cohort. Each donor provided a peripheral blood sample, and peripheral blood mononuclear cells were used for TCR beta sequencing. The Qiagen DNeasy Blood Extraction Kit was used to extract genomic DNA from the blood cell samples. The data were taken from a study of cytomegalovirus exposure and HLA in healthy donors (dated by TCRdb to 2016 to 2017). About the full investigation: An earlier analysis of several hundred of the donors reported 276 Gb of sequence data and 95 million to 130 million unique TCR beta sequences obtained from approximately 180 million T cells. To decide whether each TCR beta V gene segment behaved as functional or pseudogenic, an earlier analysis of 587 of the donors relied on high-throughput TCR beta sequencing. Rather than drawing on any new phenotypic data, the later analysis identified candidate immune exposures from TCR beta sequences and the way those sequences occurred across donors. The genetic ancestry cluster associated with self-reported Caucasian donors included over 65% of the 300 to 450 genotyped donors. A later analysis re-examined previously published TCR beta repertoires from more than 650 donors and added high-resolution HLA genotyping to investigate patterns of TCR occurrence. A few DR-DQ haplotypes were treated as single units for association and clustering because of strong linkage in the cohort. Every repertoire in the discovery cohort had been generated on one and the same sequencing platform. Alongside the repertoire data, information on donor age, sex, ethnicity and CMV serostatus was compiled. Class I and class II HLA loci were covered by the typing at four-digit resolution. The study profiled the T cell repertoires of some 610 subjects by immunosequencing and related them to cytomegalovirus serostatus. Genome-wide SNP genotypes for about three fifths of the roughly 670 donors were used in a later genetic analysis, which treated that subset as a discovery cohort. A separate validation cohort of roughly 120 different subjects was used in addition to the approximately 610-subject first cohort. The study was designed to test whether signatures of past pathogen exposure could be identified by cataloging public T cell receptors. To predict cytomegalovirus infection status, the study brought together high-throughput TCR immunosequencing, statistical association of individual TCRs with disease status, and machine learning. Among 398 genotyped donors of the cohort, an average of 235,054 unique TCR beta nucleotide sequences were sequenced per donor, around 20% of them non-productive. The number of donors typed differed by locus, with about 620-630 for A, B, C, DRB1 and DQB1, approximately 500 for DQA1, approximately 580 for DPA1, and under 490 for DPB1. An early release covering 500 to 750 HLA-typed donors comprised 250 to 350 gigabases of sequencing data and roughly 86 million unique TCR sequences. Findings and caveats that apply to the study as a whole: An earlier analysis of approximately 600 of the donors showed that most TCR beta V segments appeared in productive rearrangements either about 87% or about 30% of the time, which broadly matched IMGT annotations. Some IMGT-functional V segments, including TRBV6-2 and TRBV6-3, could not be told apart with the 87-base-pair reads, so those segments were excluded. Because counts were too low, about 18 rarely observed V segments, including chromosome 9 orphons, were excluded from the earlier analysis of 500 to 700 of the donors. The authors suggested that the approach could potentially be generalized to other disease states and immunological phenotypes. While some public TCRs were present in many individuals, most TCR sequences turned up only very rarely across donors. Because HLA typing was missing for some donors at each locus, association tests included only the typed subset. In a later genetic analysis, fewer N-insertions in productive TCRs were reported among donors in an Asian-associated ancestry cluster than the roughly 700-donor mean. In a later analysis, TCR association rates were found to vary across HLA loci, with the most associated TCRs seen for DRB1 alleles and the fewest for HLA-C alleles. Assigning TCR associations to individual alleles was difficult when HLA alleles, especially DR and DQ, strongly co-occurred. Presence/absence analyses assumed roughly uniform sequencing depth across donors, an assumption that may not hold. A later analysis reported that several top co-occurrence clusters appeared linked to parvovirus B19, influenza, CMV and Epstein-Barr virus. In the study, around 160 TCR beta chains were listed as associated with cytomegalovirus. The classifier was reported to diagnose cytomegalovirus status with high specificity and sensitivity in both the original and validation cohorts. A cluster of highly shared sequence variants was judged likely to be a technical artifact of the sequencing pipeline. In this cohort, only TCR beta chains were sequenced, and detectable features were limited by the absence of alpha or paired-chain data. A later analysis found that most CMV-associated TCR beta chains appeared HLA-restricted, with HLA associations seemingly driven largely by CMV exposure. At a false discovery rate of 0.05, a later analysis linked 15,000 to 20,000 TCR beta sequences to specific HLA alleles. A further reported finding was that TCR beta sequences accurately predicted the HLA-A and HLA-B alleles for most subjects in the first cohort. Compared with equally common non-associated chains, HLA-associated TCR beta chains in a later analysis were more clonally expanded and had lower generation probabilities. In vitro tests confirmed that a few of the cytomegalovirus-associated TCR beta chains recognize cytomegalovirus antigens. An association between a missense DCLRE1C variant and V-gene and J-gene trimming of TCR beta chains was found in a later genetic analysis and replicated in an independent cohort. Linkage disequilibrium might explain the correlated functional status among segregating V segments, but an unknown experimental factor could not be excluded. For the cohort, immune exposure information was limited to CMV serostatus.

Library method: the immunoSEQ multiplex PCR assay. The multiplex PCR relied on a mix of 60 forward primers for TCR Vbeta segments and 13 reverse primers for TCR Jbeta segments. A multiplex PCR assay on genomic DNA amplified the CDR3 region of rearranged TCR beta genes. On the Illumina HiSeq System, the amplified TCR beta libraries were sequenced as 87-base-pair reads. Regarding the original processing steps: A later analysis tallied around 80 million unique TCR beta chains across the 700 or so repertoires, and around 12 million of those chains were shared by two or more donors. To remove PCR and sequencing errors, raw reads were error-corrected and collapsed into unique sequences using a nearest-neighbor algorithm that merged closely related sequences. CDR3 sequences were aligned to IMGT reference sequences to assign V, D and J gene segments. Each retained sequence needed at least a six-nucleotide match to both a V gene segment and a J gene segment. Rearrangements were classified as productive when the CDR3 lacked stop codons and remained in frame with V and J, and all other rearrangements were classified as non-productive. Following IMGT convention, CDR3 was defined as the stretch from the second conserved V-encoded cysteine to the conserved J-encoded phenylalanine. In an earlier analysis of around 600 of the donors, sequences lacking an unambiguous match to a single V gene segment were excluded. An earlier analysis of a few hundred of the donors called V segments functional above 56.7% productive rearrangements and segregating when the between-donor standard deviation exceeded 5%. To diagnose cytomegalovirus status from the catalog of TCR beta chain sequences, a statistical classification framework was built. A later analysis assigned V and J genes by comparing TCR nucleotide sequences with IMGT/GENE-DB human TR gene sequences. A later analysis assigned CDR3 sequences and most-parsimonious VDJ recombination scenarios with the TCRdist pipeline. In a later analysis, every TCR beta chain was defined by the combination of its CDR3 amino acid sequence and its V-gene family, and reads without a unique V-gene family were dropped. In a later analysis, 500 to 700 highly shared, low-generation-probability nucleotide sequences were removed to address suspected cross-contamination and a sequencing artifact. For each public chain, a later analysis derived a clonal expansion index from normalized ranks of inferred template counts within each repertoire. Generation probabilities in a later analysis came from a VDJ recombination model fitted to out-of-frame rearrangements, and those results were checked against IGoR. A later analysis scored TCR-TCR, TCR-HLA and TCR-CMV co-occurrence with hypergeometric tests, applying a repertoire-size bias correction to TCR pairs. To estimate false discovery rates, a later analysis permuted the HLA or CMV assignments 20 times. In a later analysis, co-occurring TCRs were grouped using DBSCAN, and TCRdist sequence similarity was added for clustering within HLA-allele-positive subsets. Repertoires with fewer than 30,000 or more than 120,000 public chains were left out of co-occurrence clustering, as were five repertoires with anomalous nucleotide sharing. TCRdb provides this immuneACCESS table in a form limited to in-frame rearrangements. Some clones are lacking; in checked studies, under half of them reflect an unresolved V gene, and why the rest are absent is not known. The DNA gave D and trimming, while V, J and clone size come from that table. In this sample the table shows approximately 81,000 clones, roughly four fifths of which occur a single time. Of the sample, around 6.5% is held by the ten largest clones.

The trim is 2 bases for V and 5 bases for J, with a gap of 6 bases between the germline ends. The CDR1 and CDR2 encoded by the germline V gene are KGHSH and LQKENI. From the cysteine up to the phenylalanine, the CDR3 has a length of 12 residues. The retained sequence is limited to the CDR3, 36 bases, with the frame set at the first base. The receptor chain draws on TRBV18 and TRBJ2-5; the D gene is unclear. The sequence was obtained from a woman in her fifties or sixties in good health and CMV-seropositive. Sequencing used PBMCs. At the DNA level, the sequence is TGTGCCAGCTCACCAACCCGGGAGACCCAGTACTTC. This is translated as CASSPTRETQYF.